This T cell receptor beta chain derives from a study of shared clonotypes between healthy human individuals. Produced via immunoSEQ multiplex PCR; TCRdb's table is partial and in-frame only. The table has around 200,000 clones, roughly 91% seen once; the top ten hold approximately 0.07%. V gave up 5 bases and J gave up 1 base; unmatched junction bases: 4. Germline loops: CDR1 MDHEN, CDR2 SYDVKM. This CDR3 contains 14 residues. Donors were healthy HIV-negative adults without recently reported acute infections or vaccinations. About this clone: Antigen specificity is unknown.

Study results and caveats: Naive subsets usually exceeded memory subsets in estimated richness. A few donors held about 5% of naive CD4 clonotypes in common.

This TCR came from a woman younger than 45 in good health. Sequenced: naive CD4+ T cells sorted from blood. The sample's subset: CD45RA+ positively selected. This chain connects TRBV28 to TRBJ2-7, with 8 bases identical to TRBD1. The chain's CDR3 is CASSRTGRSYEQYF. CDR3 bases: TGTGCCAGCAGTAGGACAGGGAGGTCCTACGAGCAGTACTTC.